Presented here are 5 T cell receptor beta chains from one specimen sequenced in a study of PD-1 blockade in classical Hodgkin lymphoma. All patients experienced relapse after autologous stem cell transplantation, and brentuximab vedotin exposure was variable. Data came from immunoSEQ multiplex PCR; TCRdb stores just in-frame clones and leaves some out. The data hold 55,000 to 75,000 clones, with approximately 94% observed a single time. This specimen consisted of peripheral blood mononuclear cells (PBMCs), obtained at baseline. These receptors all stem from a human donor with classical Hodgkin lymphoma.

The rearrangement joins TRBV9 to TRBJ2-7; TRBD2 matches at 8 bases. Trimming removed 4 bases from V and 2 bases from J; junction bases left unmatched: 11. The CDR3 length is 16 residues. Germline V gene sequence: CDR1 SGDLS, CDR2 YYNGEE. The DNA for the CDR3 is TGTGCCAGCAGCCCAAAGGGTAGCGGGATGCCCTACGAGCAGTACTTC. Amino acids: CASSPKGSGMPYEQYF.

The chain couples TRBV25-1 to TRBJ1-3; D perhaps matches TRBD1 (5 bases). The V and J ends lost 5 bases and 0 bases respectively, with 11 bases between them. This CDR3 is 15 amino acids long. CDR1 is MGHDK and CDR2 is SYGVNS in the germline V gene. The CDR3 protein is CASSKDRPSGNTIYF. The DNA of the CDR3 is TGTGCCAGCAGTAAAGACAGACCCTCTGGAAACACCATATATTTT.

J is TRBJ2-5 and V is TRBV7-9, with D perhaps being TRBD1 or TRBD2 (5 bases each). The length of the CDR3 is 13 residues. V lost 6 bases and J lost 2, with 10 bases in between. From germline, CDR1 is SEHNR and CDR2 FQNEAQ (reference sequence). The CDR3 DNA reads as TGTGCCAGCAGACAGGACTGGCAAGAGACCCAGTACTTC. This translates into CASRQDWQETQYF.

This chain joins TRBV19 and TRBJ2-7, with D possibly TRBD1 on 5 matching bases. V was cut by 4 bases and J by 3 bases, with 13 bases left in between. CDR1 and CDR2 (germline): LNHDA, SQIVND (reference sequence). The CDR3 is 14 residues long. The CDR3 nucleotides are TGTGCCAGTAGTAACAGGCATGGGTACTACGAGCAGTACTTC. It is translated as CASSNRHGYYEQYF.

The V gene is TRBV13, the J gene TRBJ2-7; 8 nucleotides line up with TRBD2. The germline V gene encodes CDR1 PRHDT and CDR2 FYEKMQ (reference sequence). With V trimmed by 4 bases and J by 7 bases, 9 bases remained unmatched. This CDR3 is built from 14 residues. DNA of the CDR3: TGTGCCAGCAGCTCGCGGGGGGCGCAGGGAGAGCAGTACTTC. Its translation: CASSSRGAQGEQYF.